These T cell receptor beta chains were read from a single sample in a study of blood T cell repertoires in COVID-19. Here immunoSEQ multiplex PCR was the method, and the copy in TCRdb shows in-frame clones only, minus some. The sample includes roughly 100,000 clones, about nine tenths of them seen just once. Sequencing was performed on peripheral blood. These receptors originate from a woman between 45 and 60 years old with COVID-19, enrolled during active disease. CDR3s include the opening cysteine and the closing phenylalanine or tryptophan. Each record gives: CDR3 protein, CDR3 DNA, V gene, clone size, J gene, D gene. The D gene is left open where the match is weak. Size tells how often a clone was seen (once, few, many) or the class of an expanded clone, and some rows leave it out.

CDR3: CASSLRAGTGGNTEAFF
DNA: TGCGCCAGCAGCTTGAGGGCCGGGACAGGGGGCAACACTGAAGCTTTCTTT
V: TRBV5-1
size: once
J: TRBJ1-1
D: TRBD1

CDR3: CASSRSGGAVTDTQYF
DNA: TGTGCCAGCAGCCGTAGCGGGGGGGCTGTCACAGATACGCAGTATTTT
V: TRBV7-2
size: once
J: TRBJ2-3
D: TRBD2

CDR3: CASSQDQVQYEQYF
DNA: TGTGCCAGCAGCCAAGATCAGGTTCAGTACGAGCAGTACTTC
V: TRBV4-2
size: .
J: TRBJ2-7
D: .

CDR3: CASDPGTSGGAYQETQYF
DNA: TGTGCCAGTGACCCCGGGACTAGCGGGGGGGCGTACCAAGAGACCCAGTACTTC
V: TRBV3-1/TRBV3-2
size: .
J: TRBJ2-5
D: TRBD2

CDR3: CASGQGPTTEAFF
DNA: TGTGCCAGCGGCCAGGGGCCTACCACTGAAGCTTTCTTT
V: TRBV2
size: .
J: TRBJ1-1
D: .

CDR3: CASSPGTPQETQYF
DNA: TGTGCCAGCAGTCCCGGGACACCCCAAGAGACCCAGTACTTC
V: TRBV6-6
size: once
J: TRBJ2-5
D: .

CDR3: CASSYSRGAQETQYF
DNA: TGTGCCAGCAGTTACTCACGCGGGGCCCAAGAGACCCAGTACTTC
V: TRBV6-5
size: once
J: TRBJ2-5
D: .

CDR3: CASSQTGYGYTF
DNA: TGTGCCAGCAGCCAGACAGGGTATGGCTACACCTTC
V: TRBV12-3/TRBV12-4
size: .
J: TRBJ1-2
D: TRBD1

CDR3: CASSPGLAGGQETQYF
DNA: TGCGCCAGCAGCCCCGGACTAGCGGGGGGACAAGAGACCCAGTACTTC
V: TRBV4-3
size: once
J: TRBJ2-5
D: TRBD2

CDR3: CASSVVGQNTGELFF
DNA: TGTGCCAGCAGCGTAGTGGGGCAGAACACCGGGGAGCTGTTTTTT
V: TRBV9
size: .
J: TRBJ2-2
D: .

CDR3: CASSPRRASGGRDTQYF
DNA: TGTGCCAGCAGTCCCCGCCGGGCTAGCGGGGGTAGAGATACGCAGTATTTT
V: TRBV6-6
size: .
J: TRBJ2-3
D: TRBD2

CDR3: CASSARDRGVNTEAFF
DNA: TGTGCCAGCAGCGCCCGGGACAGGGGCGTGAACACTGAAGCTTTCTTT
V: TRBV11-2
size: .
J: TRBJ1-1
D: TRBD1

CDR3: CASSLGGAGNTIYF
DNA: TGTGCCAGCAGCCTCGGCGGGGCTGGAAACACCATATATTTT
V: TRBV3-1/TRBV3-2
size: .
J: TRBJ1-3
D: .

CDR3: CASSPRGLGNTIYF
DNA: TGTGCCAGCAGTCCTAGGGGGCTAGGAAACACCATATATTTT
V: TRBV2
size: .
J: TRBJ1-3
D: TRBD1

CDR3: CASSFERGLAGGPLYEQFF
DNA: TGTGCCAGCAGCTTCGAACGAGGACTAGCGGGGGGGCCGCTCTATGAGCAGTTCTTC
V: TRBV11-3
size: .
J: TRBJ2-1
D: TRBD2

CDR3: CASSLWTGGTNEQYF
DNA: TGTGCCAGCAGTTTATGGACAGGGGGCACGAACGAGCAGTACTTC
V: TRBV27
size: .
J: TRBJ2-7
D: TRBD1

CDR3: CASSLAAYNEQFF
DNA: TGTGCCAGCAGTCTAGCAGCCTACAATGAGCAGTTCTTC
V: TRBV25-1
size: .
J: TRBJ2-1
D: .

CDR3: CASSSGSGVTFF
DNA: TGTGCCAGCAGCTCGGGGTCAGGAGTAACTTTCTTT
V: TRBV7-3
size: .
J: TRBJ1-1
D: .

CDR3: CASSSGQAVPYEQYF
DNA: TGCGCCAGCAGCTCAGGACAGGCCGTACCCTACGAGCAGTACTTC
V: TRBV4-1
size: once
J: TRBJ2-7
D: TRBD1

CDR3: CASSQDTVPGNTIYF
DNA: TGTGCCAGCTCACAGGACACGGTCCCTGGAAACACCATATATTTT
V: TRBV18
size: .
J: TRBJ1-3
D: .

CDR3: CASSIMYGDLNSPLHF
DNA: TGTGCCAGTAGTATAATGTACGGTGACTTAAATTCACCCCTCCACTTT
V: TRBV19
size: .
J: TRBJ1-6
D: .

CDR3: CATSDSGLAGALNTGELFF
DNA: TGTGCCACCAGTGATTCCGGACTAGCGGGGGCCCTGAACACCGGGGAGCTGTTTTTT
V: TRBV24-1
size: .
J: TRBJ2-2
D: TRBD2

CDR3: CASSYGQPNTEAFF
DNA: TGTGCCAGCAGTTACGGACAGCCGAACACTGAAGCTTTCTTT
V: TRBV6-5
size: .
J: TRBJ1-1
D: .

CDR3: CASSYPGLRELFF
DNA: TGTGCCAGCAGTTATCCCGGTTTGAGGGAGCTGTTTTTT
V: TRBV6-2/TRBV6-3
size: .
J: TRBJ2-2
D: .

CDR3: CASSPGLAGGADTQYF
DNA: TGTGCCAGCAGCCCCGGACTAGCGGGGGGGGCAGATACGCAGTATTTT
V: TRBV7-2
size: .
J: TRBJ2-3
D: TRBD2

CDR3: CASTRQGYTEAFF
DNA: TGTGCCAGTACCAGACAGGGGTACACTGAAGCTTTCTTT
V: TRBV19
size: .
J: TRBJ1-1
D: TRBD1

CDR3: CASRQGPDTQYF
DNA: TGTGCCTCGAGACAGGGCCCGGATACGCAGTATTTT
V: TRBV10-3
size: .
J: TRBJ2-3
D: TRBD1

CDR3: CASSLWSGAGANVLTF
DNA: TGTGCCAGCAGTTTATGGTCAGGGGCGGGGGCCAACGTCCTGACTTTC
V: TRBV28
size: .
J: TRBJ2-6
D: .

CDR3: CASSLGSGEPQHF
DNA: TGCGCCAGCAGCTTGGGATCGGGGGAGCCCCAGCATTTT
V: TRBV5-1
size: .
J: TRBJ1-5
D: .

CDR3: CASSVKGQGGHGELFF
DNA: TGTGCCAGCAGTGTAAAGGGACAGGGTGGTCACGGGGAGCTGTTTTTT
V: TRBV6-1
size: .
J: TRBJ2-2
D: TRBD1

CDR3: CAWSVRLQETQYF
DNA: TGTGCCTGGAGTGTGCGCCTCCAAGAGACCCAGTACTTC
V: TRBV30
size: .
J: TRBJ2-5
D: .

CDR3: CASSQEENEKLFF
DNA: TGTGCCAGCTCCCAGGAGGAGAATGAAAAACTGTTTTTT
V: TRBV18
size: .
J: TRBJ1-4
D: .

CDR3: CASSSTGGSYNSPLHF
DNA: TGTGCCAGCAGCTCCACAGGGGGCTCCTATAATTCACCCCTCCACTTT
V: TRBV7-9
size: .
J: TRBJ1-6
D: TRBD1